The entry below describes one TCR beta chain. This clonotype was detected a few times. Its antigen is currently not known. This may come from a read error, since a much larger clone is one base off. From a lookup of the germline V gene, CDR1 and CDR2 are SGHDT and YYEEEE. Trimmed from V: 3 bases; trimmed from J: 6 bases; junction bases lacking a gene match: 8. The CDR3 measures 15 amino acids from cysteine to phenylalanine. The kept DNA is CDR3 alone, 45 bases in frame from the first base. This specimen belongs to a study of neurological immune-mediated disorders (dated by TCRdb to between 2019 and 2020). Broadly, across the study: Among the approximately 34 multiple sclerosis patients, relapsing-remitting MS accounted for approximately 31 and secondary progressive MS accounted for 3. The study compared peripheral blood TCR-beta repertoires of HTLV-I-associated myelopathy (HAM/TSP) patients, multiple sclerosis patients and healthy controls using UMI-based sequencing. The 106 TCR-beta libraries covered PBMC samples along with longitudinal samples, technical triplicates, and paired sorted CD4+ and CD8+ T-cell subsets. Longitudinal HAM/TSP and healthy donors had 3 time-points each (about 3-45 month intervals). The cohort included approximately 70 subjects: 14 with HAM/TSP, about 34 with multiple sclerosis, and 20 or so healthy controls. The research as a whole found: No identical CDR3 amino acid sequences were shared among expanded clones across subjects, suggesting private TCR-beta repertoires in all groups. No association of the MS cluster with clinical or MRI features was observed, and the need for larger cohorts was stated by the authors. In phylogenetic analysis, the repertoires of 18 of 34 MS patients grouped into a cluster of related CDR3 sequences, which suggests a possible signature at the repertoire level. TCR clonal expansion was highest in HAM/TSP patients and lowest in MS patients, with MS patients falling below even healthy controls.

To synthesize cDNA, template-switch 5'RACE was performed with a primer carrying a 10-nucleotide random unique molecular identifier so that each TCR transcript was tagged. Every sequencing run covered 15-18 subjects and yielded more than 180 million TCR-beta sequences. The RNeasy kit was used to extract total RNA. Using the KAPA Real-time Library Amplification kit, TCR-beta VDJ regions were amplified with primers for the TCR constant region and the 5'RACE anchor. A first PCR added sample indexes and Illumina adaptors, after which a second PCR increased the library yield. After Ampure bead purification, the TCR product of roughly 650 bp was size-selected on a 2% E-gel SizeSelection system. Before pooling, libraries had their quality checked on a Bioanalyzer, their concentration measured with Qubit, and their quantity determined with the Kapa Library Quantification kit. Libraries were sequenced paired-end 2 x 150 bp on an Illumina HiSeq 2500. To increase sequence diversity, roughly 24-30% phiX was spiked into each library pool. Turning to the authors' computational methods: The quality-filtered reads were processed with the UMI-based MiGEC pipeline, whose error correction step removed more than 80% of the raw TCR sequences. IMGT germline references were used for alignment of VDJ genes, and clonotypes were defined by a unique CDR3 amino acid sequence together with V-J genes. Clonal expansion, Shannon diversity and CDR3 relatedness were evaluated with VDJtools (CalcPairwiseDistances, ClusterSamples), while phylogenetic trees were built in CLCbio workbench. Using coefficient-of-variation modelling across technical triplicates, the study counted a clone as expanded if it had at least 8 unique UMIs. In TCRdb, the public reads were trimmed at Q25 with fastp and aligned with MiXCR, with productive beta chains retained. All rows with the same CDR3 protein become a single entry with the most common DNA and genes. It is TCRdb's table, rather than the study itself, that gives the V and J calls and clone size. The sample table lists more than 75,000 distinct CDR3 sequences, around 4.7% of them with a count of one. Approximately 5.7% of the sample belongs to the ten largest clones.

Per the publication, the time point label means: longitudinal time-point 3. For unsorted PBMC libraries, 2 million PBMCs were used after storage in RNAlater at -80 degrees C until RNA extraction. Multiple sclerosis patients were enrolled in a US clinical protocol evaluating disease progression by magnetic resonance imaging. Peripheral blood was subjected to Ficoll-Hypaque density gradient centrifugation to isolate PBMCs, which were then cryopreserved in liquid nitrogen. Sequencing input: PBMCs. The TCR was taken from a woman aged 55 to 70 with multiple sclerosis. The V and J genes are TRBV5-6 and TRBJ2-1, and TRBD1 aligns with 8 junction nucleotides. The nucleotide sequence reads TGTGCCAGCAGCTCTTGGACAGGGTGGTTCAATGAGCAGTTCTTC. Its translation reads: CASSSWTGWFNEQFF.